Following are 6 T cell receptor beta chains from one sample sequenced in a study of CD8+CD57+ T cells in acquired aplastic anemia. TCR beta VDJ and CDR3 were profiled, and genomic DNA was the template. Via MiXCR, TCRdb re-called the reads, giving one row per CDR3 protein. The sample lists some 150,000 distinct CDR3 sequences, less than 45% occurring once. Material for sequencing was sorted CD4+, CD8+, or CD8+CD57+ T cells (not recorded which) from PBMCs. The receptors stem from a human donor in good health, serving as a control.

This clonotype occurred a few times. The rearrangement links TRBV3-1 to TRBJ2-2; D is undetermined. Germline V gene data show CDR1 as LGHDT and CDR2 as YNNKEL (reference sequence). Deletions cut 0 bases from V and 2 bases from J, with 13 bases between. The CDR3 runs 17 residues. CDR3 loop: CASSQDRQHPNTGELFF. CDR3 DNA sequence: TGTGCCAGCAGCCAAGATAGGCAGCACCCCAACACCGGGGAGCTGTTTTTT.

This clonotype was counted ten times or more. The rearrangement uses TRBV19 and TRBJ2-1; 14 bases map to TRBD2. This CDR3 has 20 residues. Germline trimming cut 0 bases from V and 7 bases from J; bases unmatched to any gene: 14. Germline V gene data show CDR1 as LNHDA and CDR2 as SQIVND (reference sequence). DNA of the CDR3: TGTGCCAGTAGTATAGATCTAACGGGGACTAGCGGGAGAGGGTCGAATGAGCAGTTCTTC. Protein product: CASSIDLTGTSGRGSNEQFF.

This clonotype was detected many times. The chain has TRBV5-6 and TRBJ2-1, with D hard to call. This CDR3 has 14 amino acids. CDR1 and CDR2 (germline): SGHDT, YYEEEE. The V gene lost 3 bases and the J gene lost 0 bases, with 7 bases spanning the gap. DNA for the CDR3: TGTGCCAGCAGCTCGTGGGGCTCCTACAATGAGCAGTTCTTC. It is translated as CASSSWGSYNEQFF.

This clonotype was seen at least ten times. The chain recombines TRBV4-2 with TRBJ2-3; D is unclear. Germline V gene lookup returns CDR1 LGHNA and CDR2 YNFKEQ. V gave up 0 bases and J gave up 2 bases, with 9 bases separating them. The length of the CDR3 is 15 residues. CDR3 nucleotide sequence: TGTGCCAGCAGCCAAGAGCCGATATACACAGATACGCAGTATTTT. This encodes CASSQEPIYTDTQYF.

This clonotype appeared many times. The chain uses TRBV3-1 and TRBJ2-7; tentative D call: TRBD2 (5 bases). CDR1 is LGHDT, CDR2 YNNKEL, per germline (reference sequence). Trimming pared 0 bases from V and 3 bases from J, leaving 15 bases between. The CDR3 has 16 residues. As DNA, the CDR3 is TGTGCCAGCAGCCAAGAAATGGTCGCCGGGAACTACGAGCAGTACTTC. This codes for CASSQEMVAGNYEQYF.

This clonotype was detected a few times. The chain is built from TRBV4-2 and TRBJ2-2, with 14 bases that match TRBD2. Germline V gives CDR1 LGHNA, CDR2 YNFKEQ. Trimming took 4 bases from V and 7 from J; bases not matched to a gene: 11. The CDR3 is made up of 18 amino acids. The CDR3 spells CASSREQTSGGAGGELFF. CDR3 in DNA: TGTGCCAGCAGCCGGGAACAGACTAGCGGGGGGGCTGGCGGGGAGCTGTTTTTT.